This entry lists 7 T cell receptor beta chains sequenced from one sample in a study of early T cells in non-severe SARS-CoV-2 infection. TCRdb redid the calling of the 5' RACE reads with MiXCR, one entry per CDR3 protein. The sample includes tens of thousands of distinct CDR3 sequences, over 9.5% of them seen just once. The sample comprised whole blood. The receptors were sampled from an adult who was a healthcare worker with PCR-confirmed SARS-CoV-2 infection or an uninfected control (not recorded which).

Many counts were recorded for this clonotype. J is TRBJ1-5 and V is TRBV24-1; no firm D call. Germline CDR1 and CDR2: KGHDR and SFDVKD. CDR3 size: 13 residues. Trimming pared 3 bases from V and 4 bases from J, leaving 6 bases between. The DNA of the CDR3 is TGTGCCACCAGTGATGCGGGGAATCAGCCCCAGCATTTT. It specifies CATSDAGNQPQHF.

The gene calls are TRBV7-9 and TRBJ2-1; possibly TRBD2 for D (7 bases). The CDR3 has 16 residues. CDR1 is SEHNR, CDR2 FQNEAQ, per germline (reference sequence). Trimming left V 8 bases short and J 0 bases short, with 17 bases between. The CDR3 reads CASPPGRGGSYNEQFF. CDR3 DNA sequence: TGTGCCAGCCCACCCGGTAGGGGGGGCTCCTACAATGAGCAGTTCTTC.

At least ten counts were recorded for this clonotype. The chain is built from TRBV4-1 and TRBJ2-7; perhaps TRBD2 as D (5 bases). Germline CDR1 and CDR2: MGHRA and YSYEKL. The CDR3 runs to 13 residues. The V and J ends lost 2 bases and 5 bases respectively, with 10 bases between them. The CDR3 DNA sequence: TGCGCCAGCAGCCAATTTGGGAGCGACGAGCAGTACTTC. Protein: CASSQFGSDEQYF.

This clonotype appeared a few times. The chain uses TRBV7-9 and TRBJ2-1; D gene unclear. The CDR3 sequence is 12 residues long. The V gene's germline CDR1 is SEHNR and CDR2 FQNEAQ (reference sequence). V was shortened by 5 bases and J by 4 bases, with 6 bases between the two germline ends. For the CDR3, the DNA is TGTGCCAGCAGCCGAGATTACAATGAGCAGTTCTTC. Protein product: CASSRDYNEQFF. Together with reference TRBV7-9 and TRBJ2-1, the CDR3 gives the full variable domain: DTGVSQNPRHKITKRGQNVTFRCDPISEHNRLYWYRQTLGQGPEFLTYFQNEAQLEKSRLLSDRFSAERPKGSFSTLEIQRTEQGDSAMYLCASSRDYNEQFFGPGTRLTVL.

The chain couples TRBV12-3 or TRBV12-4 to TRBJ2-3; D remains unclear. Trimming removed 1 base from V and 5 bases from J, with 7 bases in between. The CDR3 spans 13 residues. The DNA for the CDR3 is TGTGCCAGCAGTTTAGGGCCTCAAGATACGCAGTATTTT. Its protein is CASSLGPQDTQYF.

This clonotype was counted between two and nine times. The gene calls are TRBV18 and TRBJ2-5, with a possible D match to TRBD1 (5 bases). Germline lookup yields CDR1 KGHSH and CDR2 LQKENI. The CDR3 is 15 amino acids. The V gene lost 6 bases and the J gene lost 2 bases, with 16 bases spanning the gap. The CDR3 sequence: CASSRDQTVQETQYF. CDR3 coding DNA: TGTGCCAGCTCGCGAGACCAGACAGTGCAAGAGACCCAGTACTTC.

The rearrangement joins TRBV7-9 to TRBJ2-7, with D perhaps being TRBD1 or TRBD2 (5 bases each). The CDR3 extends over 16 amino acids. Germline CDR1 and CDR2: SEHNR and FQNEAQ (reference sequence). Trimming shortened V by 5 bases and J by 4 bases, and 21 bases separated the two germline ends. CDR3 in amino acids: CASSPAVLGGQYEQYF. CDR3 DNA: TGTGCCAGCAGCCCCGCAGTCCTTGGGGGTCAGTACGAGCAGTACTTC. Filled out from reference TRBV7-9 and TRBJ2-7, the complete variable domain reads DTGVSQNPRHKITKRGQNVTFRCDPISEHNRLYWYRQTLGQGPEFLTYFQNEAQLEKSRLLSDRFSAERPKGSFSTLEIQRTEQGDSAMYLCASSPAVLGGQYEQYFGPGTRLTVT.